Shown below are 27 T cell receptor beta chains from a single sample sequenced in a study of cytomegalovirus exposure and HLA in healthy donors. Use of 60 Vbeta and 13 Jbeta primers characterized the PCR. Profiling relied on immunoSEQ multiplex PCR, and the TCRdb table lists in-frame clones only, not all of them. In the table there are around 140,000 clones, 70% of which are singletons. Sequencing was performed on PBMCs. These receptors all stem from a woman aged 55-69 years in good health and CMV-seropositive.

The table lists this clone with a count of one. The CDR3 sequence is CATSFTSMKFF. The CDR3 DNA sequence: TGTGCCACCAGCTTCACTAGTATGAAGTTCTTC. The chain couples TRBV15 to TRBJ2-1; D possibly corresponds to TRBD2 (5 bases). This CDR3 is 11 amino acids long. From germline, CDR1 is LNHNV and CDR2 YYDKDF (reference sequence). Trimming pared 5 bases from V and 14 bases from J, leaving 13 bases between.

This clone was seen only a few times. The V gene is TRBV19, the J gene TRBJ1-5; D is uncertain. Germline V gene sequence: CDR1 LNHDA, CDR2 SQIVND (reference sequence). The CDR3 has 15 amino acids. V was trimmed by 0 bases and J by 1 base, leaving 7 bases between them. The DNA for the CDR3 is TGTGCCAGTAGTATAGATTCGGGGAGCAATCAGCCCCAGCATTTT. Its translation: CASSIDSGSNQPQHF.

The V and J genes are TRBV9 and TRBJ1-3; D gene unclear. The V end was cut by 1 base, the J end by 8 bases, with 7 bases between. The germline gives CDR1 SGDLS, CDR2 YYNGEE. The CDR3 contains 12 residues. The CDR3 DNA reads TGTGCCAGCAGCGTAACCGCGGACACCATATATTTT. Its protein is CASSVTADTIYF.

This clone was picked up a small number of times. The chain links TRBV6-5 to TRBJ1-1; 7 positions match TRBD1. The CDR3 is 14 amino acids. Looked up from germline, CDR1 is MNHEY and CDR2 is SVGAGI. V was pared by 5 bases and J by 3 bases, with 6 bases of the junction left unmatched. CDR3 sequence: CASSLQGWDTEAFF. The CDR3 DNA reads TGTGCCAGCAGTCTACAGGGGTGGGACACTGAAGCTTTCTTT.

Only a few counts were recorded for this clone. The V gene is TRBV7-6, the J gene TRBJ2-6, with D hard to call. Germline V CDR1 and CDR2: SGHVS, FNYEAQ. V was cut by 0 bases and J by 2 bases, with 8 bases left in between. The CDR3 consists of 16 residues. CDR3 sequence reads: CASSLAGRTGANVLTF. DNA of the CDR3: TGTGCCAGCAGCTTAGCGGGCAGAACTGGGGCCAACGTCCTGACTTTC.

In this sample, this clone turned up a few times. The J gene is TRBJ1-2, the V gene TRBV19; tentative D call: TRBD1 (5 bases). Germline V gene sequence: CDR1 LNHDA, CDR2 SQIVND (reference sequence). The CDR3 has 15 residues. V was cut by 5 bases and J by 2 bases, with 15 bases left in between. The CDR3 is CASSSLTAQNYGYTF. The DNA of the CDR3 is TGTGCCAGTAGTTCCTTGACAGCCCAGAACTATGGCTACACCTTC. Full variable domain (outside the CDR3, taken from reference TRBV19 and TRBJ1-2): DGGITQSPKYLFRKEGQNVTLSCEQNLNHDAMYWYRQDPGQGLRLIYYSQIVNDFQKGDIAEGYSVSREKKESFPLTVTSAQKNPTAFYLCASSSLTAQNYGYTFGSGTRLTVV.

J is TRBJ1-5 and V is TRBV28; TRBD1 matches at 12 bases. The J segment lost 6 bases and the V segment lost 3 bases, leaving 3 bases of the junction unmatched. This CDR3 has 15 residues. Germline V gene sequence: CDR1 MDHEN, CDR2 SYDVKM. CDR3 region: CASSLGQGAGQPQHF. CDR3 coding DNA: TGTGCCAGCAGTTTGGGACAGGGGGCTGGTCAGCCCCAGCATTTT.

The V and J genes are TRBV7-8 and TRBJ2-1, with TRBD1 as a possible D gene (5 bases). V gave up 5 bases and J gave up 9 bases, with 11 bases separating them. Germline values: CDR1 SGHVS, CDR2 FQNEAQ. The CDR3 covers 12 residues. In DNA form, the CDR3 reads TGTGCCAGCAGCGGGGCTGTGGGTGAGCAGTTCTTC. Protein product: CASSGAVGEQFF. The full variable domain, completed using reference TRBV7-8 and TRBJ2-1, is GAGVSQSPRYKVAKRGQDVALRCDPISGHVSLFWYQQALGQGPEFLTYFQNEAQLDKSGLPSDRFFAERPEGSVSTLKIQRTQQEDSAVYLCASSGAVGEQFFGPGTRLTVL.

This clone has a single count. The same CDR3 also results from other DNA sequences found in this sample. J is TRBJ1-1 and V is TRBV6-5; no definite D call. V was clipped by 6 bases and J by 1 base, with 3 bases between them. Germline V gene data show CDR1 as MNHEY and CDR2 as SVGAGI. This CDR3 is built from 11 residues. The CDR3 bases are TGTGCCAGCAGCAGGAACACTGAAGCTTTCTTT. Translated, it gives CASSRNTEAFF.

This chain joins TRBV6-5 and TRBJ2-2; 12 bases are a match to TRBD1. The germline V gene encodes CDR1 MNHEY and CDR2 SVGAGI. Trimming cost V 2 bases and J 4 bases; bases outside gene matches: 2. The CDR3 consists of 16 residues. The DNA for the CDR3 is TGTGCCAGCAGTTACGGGACAGGGGGCCGCACCGGGGAGCTGTTTTTT. This encodes CASSYGTGGRTGELFF.

The CDR3 spells CASSLKGTGGNYGYTF. The DNA of the CDR3 is TGTGCCAGCAGTTTAAAGGGGACAGGGGGCAACTATGGCTACACCTTC. The chain joins TRBV27 to TRBJ1-2, with 12 bases aligning to TRBD1. The CDR3 runs to 16 residues. The trim removed 2 bases at V and 2 bases at J, leaving 3 bases unmatched. Germline CDR1 reads MNHEY; CDR2 reads SMNVEV (reference sequence).

This sequence joins TRBV28 and TRBJ2-1, with 16 bases matching TRBD2. The CDR3 runs to 17 residues. Germline V lookup: CDR1 MDHEN, CDR2 SYDVKM. The V gene end was trimmed by 4 bases and the J gene end by 8 bases; junction bases not matched to a gene: 8. The CDR3 is CASSSPGLAGGPDEQFF. CDR3 nucleotides: TGTGCCAGCAGTTCACCGGGACTAGCGGGAGGGCCGGATGAGCAGTTCTTC. The full variable domain, completed using reference TRBV28 and TRBJ2-1, is DVKVTQSSRYLVKRTGEKVFLECVQDMDHENMFWYRQDPGLGLRLIYFSYDVKMKEKGDIPEGYSVSREKKERFSLILESASTNQTSMYLCASSSPGLAGGPDEQFFGPGTRLTVL.

This chain uses TRBV5-1 with TRBJ2-7, with 7 bases lining up with TRBD2. This CDR3 has 15 amino acids. Unmatched junction bases numbered 4, after V lost 1 base and J lost 0 bases. Germline V CDR1 and CDR2: SGHRS, YFSETQ. This chain's CDR3 is CASSLPSGNSYEQYF. The CDR3 coding sequence is TGCGCCAGCAGCTTGCCCAGCGGGAACTCCTACGAGCAGTACTTC.

The chain links TRBV5-1 to TRBJ2-2; 7 bases are shared with TRBD1. The CDR3 loop spans 15 amino acids. The germline V gene encodes CDR1 SGHRS and CDR2 YFSETQ. The ends lost 4 bases at V and 6 bases at J; junction bases unmatched: 9. CDR3 sequence (DNA): TGCGCCAGCAGCCAGACAGGGATGGTGTCCGGGGAGCTGTTTTTT. This sequence encodes CASSQTGMVSGELFF.

This clone was observed a few times. This chain connects TRBV19 to TRBJ2-3, with TRBD2 identical over 14 bases. V lost 4 bases to trimming and J lost 5 bases; unmatched junction nucleotides: 2. The CDR3 length is 15 residues. The germline V gene encodes CDR1 LNHDA and CDR2 SQIVND (reference sequence). CDR3 protein: CASSTGTSGRDTQYF. Written as DNA, the CDR3 is TGTGCCAGTAGTACGGGGACTAGCGGGAGAGATACGCAGTATTTT. Supplemented by reference TRBV19 and TRBJ2-3, the full variable domain reads DGGITQSPKYLFRKEGQNVTLSCEQNLNHDAMYWYRQDPGQGLRLIYYSQIVNDFQKGDIAEGYSVSREKKESFPLTVTSAQKNPTAFYLCASSTGTSGRDTQYFGPGTRLTVL.

The chain has TRBV19 and TRBJ1-2; D is perhaps TRBD1 (6 bases). This CDR3 has 13 residues. Between the trimmed V and J ends, which lost 5 bases and 4 bases, there was a span of 11 bases. Germline lookup yields CDR1 LNHDA and CDR2 SQIVND (reference sequence). The CDR3 sequence is CASSAGDLYGYTF. The CDR3 DNA follows: TGTGCCAGTAGTGCAGGGGACCTCTATGGCTACACCTTC.

A note on this clone: A read error may produce the germline difference seen at one junction end. This chain links TRBV7-9 with TRBJ1-1; D uncertain. Per germline, CDR1 SEHNR and CDR2 FQNEAQ (reference sequence). The CDR3 consists of 12 residues. The CDR3 DNA sequence: TGTTCCAGCAGCGTCATCAACACTGAAGCTTTCTTT. Translated: CSSSVINTEAFF.

In its sample, this clone was seen a few times. The chain couples TRBV27 to TRBJ1-2, with D uncertain. The CDR3 sequence is 14 residues long. V shed 5 bases and J shed 4 bases, with 14 bases lying between them. Germline loops: CDR1 MNHEY, CDR2 SMNVEV (reference sequence). CDR3 in amino acids: CASSNQYNSYGYTF. The CDR3 bases are TGTGCCAGCAGTAACCAATACAACAGCTATGGCTACACCTTC.

This chain links TRBV4-1 with TRBJ2-5; D is possibly TRBD2 (7 bases). V gave up 3 bases and J gave up 4 bases, with 15 bases separating them. The germline V gene has CDR1 MGHRA and CDR2 YSYEKL. The CDR3 consists of 15 residues. In DNA form, the CDR3 reads TGCGCCAGCAGCCAGGCAAGGGGGAGGGGAGAGACCCAGTACTTC. Its protein product is CASSQARGRGETQYF.

The CDR3 region is CASSATDSRAFF. The CDR3 bases are TGTGCCAGTAGCGCGACAGATTCGAGAGCTTTCTTT. J is TRBJ1-1 and V is TRBV19; a possible D gene is TRBD1 (5 bases). The CDR3 is 12 residues long. V was trimmed by 6 bases and J by 10 bases, leaving 15 bases between them. Germline-derived CDR1 and CDR2 are LNHDA and SQIVND (reference sequence).

This chain uses TRBV6-1 with TRBJ1-1; TRBD1 matches 7 bases. The CDR3 sequence is 15 residues long. Germline CDR1 is MNHNS and CDR2 is SASEGT. V shed 5 bases and J 0 bases; nucleotides not matched to a gene: 6. The CDR3 region is CASSHGTVVNTEAFF. The CDR3 DNA reads TGTGCCAGCAGTCACGGGACAGTGGTGAACACTGAAGCTTTCTTT.

V and J are TRBV6-5 and TRBJ2-7, with 7 bases aligning to TRBD1. J lost 6 bases, V lost 0 bases, and 11 bases had no gene match. The length of the CDR3 is 16 residues. Germline V gene lookup returns CDR1 MNHEY and CDR2 SVGAGI. CDR3 sequence: CASSYSGTAPPGEQYF. The CDR3 nucleotides are TGTGCCAGCAGTTACTCAGGGACAGCCCCGCCGGGCGAGCAGTACTTC.

The genes are TRBV5-4 and TRBJ1-5; tentative D call: TRBD1 (5 bases). In germline, CDR1 is SGHNT, CDR2 YYREEE (reference sequence). The CDR3 is 15 residues long. The V end lost 0 bases, the J end lost 5 bases, and 12 bases lay between the germline ends. The DNA for the CDR3 is TGTGCCAGCAGCTTGGATGGCGGGGCGGATCAGCCCCAGCATTTT. Amino acid sequence: CASSLDGGADQPQHF.

V usage is TRBV4-1 and J usage is TRBJ1-2; D perhaps matches TRBD1 (6 bases). Per the germline V gene, CDR1 is MGHRA and CDR2 is YSYEKL. Trimming removed 0 bases at V and 8 bases at J, with 16 bases between. This CDR3 spans 15 amino acids. The CDR3 nucleotides are TGCGCCAGCAGCCAAGATCGGGGGGGGCTGGGAGGCTACACCTTC. This gives the protein CASSQDRGGLGGYTF.

V usage is TRBV7-9 and J usage is TRBJ2-5, with TRBD2 matching 12 bases. Germline V gene data show CDR1 as SEHNR and CDR2 as FQNEAQ (reference sequence). With 2 bases clipped from V and 5 bases from J, the junction kept 6 bases outside the gene matches. This CDR3 region has 16 residues. CDR3 DNA: TGTGCCAGCAGCTTACCTAGCGGGAGGGCAGGGGAGACCCAGTACTTC. This translates into CASSLPSGRAGETQYF.

The chain uses TRBV6-1 and TRBJ2-6; D gene unclear. CDR1 and CDR2 from the germline V gene are MNHNS and SASEGT. V was pared by 6 bases and J by 0 bases, with 9 bases between. The CDR3 is made up of 15 amino acids. The CDR3 here is CASSSSSSGANVLTF. In DNA form, the CDR3 reads TGTGCCAGCAGCTCCAGTTCCTCTGGGGCCAACGTCCTGACTTTC.

This clone was found a few times. The V gene is TRBV6-5, the J gene TRBJ2-6; D might be TRBD1 (5 bases). Trimming removed 6 bases at V and 0 bases at J, with 9 bases between. The germline V gene has CDR1 MNHEY and CDR2 SVGAGI. The CDR3 has 15 amino acids. The CDR3 region has the DNA TGTGCCAGCAGAACGACAGTCTCTGGGGCCAACGTCCTGACTTTC. This translates into CASRTTVSGANVLTF.